Each of the 5 T cell receptor beta chains below was sequenced from the same sample in a study of OX40 agonist ivuxolimab in advanced cancers. Library method: the immunoSEQ multiplex PCR assay. The source is immuneACCESS, and TCRdb retained only in-frame sequences with V and J called. Part of the clones is not carried over; for the studies checked, unresolved V genes explain less than half of this, and the remainder is unexplained. Counted in this sample were over 50,000 clones; about 88% of them appeared once. The ten largest clones add up to about 1.5% of the sample. This sample comprised CD4+ or CD8+ T cells sorted from blood, obtained in a trial of the OX40 agonist ivuxolimab. These receptor sequences come from an adult with an advanced solid tumor such as melanoma, head and neck, liver or kidney cancer.

The chain couples TRBV20-1 to TRBJ2-5; possibly TRBD2 for D (6 bases). The CDR3 is 11 residues long. With 6 bases removed from V and 5 bases from J, the gap between germline ends came to 10 bases. Germline V gives CDR1 DFQATT, CDR2 SNEGSKA (reference sequence). The CDR3 coding sequence is TGCAGTGCCTACCGGGGGGAGACCCAGTACTTC. Translating it yields CSAYRGETQYF.

This clone has a single count. The rearrangement uses TRBV4-2 and TRBJ2-3; D is perhaps TRBD2 (7 bases). V shed 1 base and J shed 1 base, with 12 bases lying between them. Germline assignment: CDR1 LGHNA and CDR2 YNFKEQ. This CDR3 has 16 residues. As DNA, the CDR3 is TGTGCCAGCAGCCAAGTAGGGGGGGTCGGCACAGATACGCAGTATTTT. It encodes CASSQVGGVGTDTQYF.

The rearrangement joins TRBV5-4 to TRBJ2-3; no definite D call. V gave up 0 bases and J gave up 2 bases, with 10 bases separating them. Germline values: CDR1 SGHNT, CDR2 YYREEE (reference sequence). The CDR3 length is 15 residues. CDR3 amino acids: CASSLDSGFTDTQYF. CDR3 DNA sequence: TGTGCCAGCAGCTTGGATTCCGGGTTCACAGATACGCAGTATTTT.

V usage is TRBV15 and J usage is TRBJ2-5; TRBD2 aligns across 7 bases. The CDR3 loop spans 16 amino acids. The V gene's germline CDR1 is LNHNV and CDR2 YYDKDF (reference sequence). V lost 6 bases, J lost 0 bases, and 10 bases stayed unmatched. CDR3 in amino acids: CATSSPGAGNQETQYF. DNA of the CDR3: TGTGCCACCAGTAGTCCGGGAGCGGGGAACCAAGAGACCCAGTACTTC.

The V gene is TRBV23-1, the J gene TRBJ2-5; 10 bases fit TRBD2. TRBV23-1 is annotated as an ORF whose role is uncertain. This CDR3 is built from 15 residues. V lost 4 bases, J lost 2 bases, and 4 bases stayed unmatched. CDR3 nucleotides: TGCGCCAGCAGTCTGAAGCGGGAGGGTCAAGAGACCCAGTACTTC. Its protein product is CASSLKREGQETQYF.